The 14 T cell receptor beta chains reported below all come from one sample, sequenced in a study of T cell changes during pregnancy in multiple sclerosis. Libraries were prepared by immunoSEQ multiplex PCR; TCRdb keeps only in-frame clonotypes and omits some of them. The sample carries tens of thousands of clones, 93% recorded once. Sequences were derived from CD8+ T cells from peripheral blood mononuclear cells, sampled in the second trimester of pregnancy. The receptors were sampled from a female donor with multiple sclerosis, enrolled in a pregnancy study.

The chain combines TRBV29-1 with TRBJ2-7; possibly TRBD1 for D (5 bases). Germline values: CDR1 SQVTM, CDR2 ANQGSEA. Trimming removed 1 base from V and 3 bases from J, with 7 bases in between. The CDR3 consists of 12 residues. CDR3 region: CSVEAGFYEQYF. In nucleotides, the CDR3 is TGCAGCGTTGAAGCAGGGTTCTACGAGCAGTACTTC.

CDR3 residues: CATSPGQLVPDTQYF. The DNA of the CDR3 is TGTGCCACTTCTCCCGGACAGCTAGTACCAGATACGCAGTATTTT. This chain connects TRBV15 to TRBJ2-3, with D possibly being TRBD1 (6 bases). V lost 9 bases and J lost 4, with 20 bases in between. This CDR3 is built from 15 residues. Germline V lookup: CDR1 LNHNV, CDR2 YYDKDF (reference sequence). Drawing the rest from reference TRBV15 and TRBJ2-3, the complete variable domain is DAMVIQNPRYQVTQFGKPVTLSCSQTLNHNVMYWYQQKSSQAPKLLFHYYDKDFNNEADTPDNFQSRRPNTSFCFLDIRSPGLGDTAMYLCATSPGQLVPDTQYFGPGTRLTVL.

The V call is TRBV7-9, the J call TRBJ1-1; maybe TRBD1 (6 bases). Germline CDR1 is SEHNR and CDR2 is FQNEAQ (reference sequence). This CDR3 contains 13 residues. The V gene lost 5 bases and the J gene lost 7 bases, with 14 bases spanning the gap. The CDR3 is CASSQGSASEAFF. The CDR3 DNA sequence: TGTGCCAGCAGCCAGGGGTCAGCCAGTGAAGCTTTCTTT.

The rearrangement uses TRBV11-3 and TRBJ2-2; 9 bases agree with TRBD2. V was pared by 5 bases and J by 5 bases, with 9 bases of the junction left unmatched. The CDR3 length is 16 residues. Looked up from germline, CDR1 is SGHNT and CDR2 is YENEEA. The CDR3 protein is CASSLVAGALTGELFF. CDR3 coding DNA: TGTGCCAGCAGCCTTGTAGCGGGGGCCTTGACCGGGGAGCTGTTTTTT.

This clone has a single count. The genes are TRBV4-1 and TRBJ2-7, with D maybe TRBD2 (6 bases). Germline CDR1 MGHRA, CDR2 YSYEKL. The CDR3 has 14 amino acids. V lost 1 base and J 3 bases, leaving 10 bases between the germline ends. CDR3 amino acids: CASSQGREFYEQYF. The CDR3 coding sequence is TGCGCCAGCAGCCAAGGGCGGGAATTCTACGAGCAGTACTTC.

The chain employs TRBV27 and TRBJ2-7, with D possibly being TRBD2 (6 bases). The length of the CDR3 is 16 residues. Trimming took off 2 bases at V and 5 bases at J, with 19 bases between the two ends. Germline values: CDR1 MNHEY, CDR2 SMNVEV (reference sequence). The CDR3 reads CASSLNSAGRTHEQYF. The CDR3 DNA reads TGTGCCAGCAGTTTAAATTCGGCGGGACGTACCCACGAGCAGTACTTC.

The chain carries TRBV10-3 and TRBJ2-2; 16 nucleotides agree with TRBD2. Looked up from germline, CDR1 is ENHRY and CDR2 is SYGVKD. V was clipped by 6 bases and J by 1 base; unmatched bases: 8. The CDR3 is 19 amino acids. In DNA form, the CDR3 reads TGTGCCATCAGCCCGGGACTAGCGGGAGGGCCAAGGAACACCGGGGAGCTGTTTTTT. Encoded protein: CAISPGLAGGPRNTGELFF.

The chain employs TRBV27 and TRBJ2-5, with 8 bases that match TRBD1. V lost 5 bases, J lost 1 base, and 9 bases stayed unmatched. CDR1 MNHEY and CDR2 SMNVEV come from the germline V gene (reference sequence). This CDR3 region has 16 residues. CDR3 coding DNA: TGTGCCAGCAGTATCGGGGACAGGAGGATCCAAGAGACCCAGTACTTC. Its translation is CASSIGDRRIQETQYF.

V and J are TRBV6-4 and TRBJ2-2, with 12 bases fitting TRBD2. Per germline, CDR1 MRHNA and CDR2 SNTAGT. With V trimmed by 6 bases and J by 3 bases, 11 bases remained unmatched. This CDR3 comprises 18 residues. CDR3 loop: CASSPARTSGTDTGELFF. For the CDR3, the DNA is TGTGCCAGCAGCCCAGCCCGGACTAGCGGGACAGACACCGGGGAGCTGTTTTTT.

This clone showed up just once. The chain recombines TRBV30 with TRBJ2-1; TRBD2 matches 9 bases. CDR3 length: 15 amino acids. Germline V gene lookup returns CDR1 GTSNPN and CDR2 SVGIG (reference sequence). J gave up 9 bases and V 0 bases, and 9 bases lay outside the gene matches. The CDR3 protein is CAWSVLAGDVSEQFF. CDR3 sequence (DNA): TGTGCCTGGAGTGTTTTAGCGGGAGATGTGAGTGAGCAGTTCTTC.

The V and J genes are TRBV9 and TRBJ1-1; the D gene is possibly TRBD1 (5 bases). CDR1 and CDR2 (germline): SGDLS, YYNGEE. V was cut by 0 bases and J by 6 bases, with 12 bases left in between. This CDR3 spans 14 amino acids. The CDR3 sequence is CASSVGDSFAEAFF. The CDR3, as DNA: TGTGCCAGCAGCGTAGGAGACAGTTTCGCTGAAGCTTTCTTT.

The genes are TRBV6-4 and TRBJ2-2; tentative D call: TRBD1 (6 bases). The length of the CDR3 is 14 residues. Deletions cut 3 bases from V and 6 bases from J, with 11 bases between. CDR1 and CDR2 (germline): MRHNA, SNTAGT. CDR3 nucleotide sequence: TGTGCCAGCAGTGATGGACAGCCGTCCGGGGAGCTGTTTTTT. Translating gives CASSDGQPSGELFF.

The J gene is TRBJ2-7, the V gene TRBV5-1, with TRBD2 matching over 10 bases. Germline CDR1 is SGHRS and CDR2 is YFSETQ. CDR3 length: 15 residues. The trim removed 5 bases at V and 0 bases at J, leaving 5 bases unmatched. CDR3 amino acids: CASRPSGSGSYEQYF. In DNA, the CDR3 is TGCGCCAGCAGGCCTAGCGGGAGCGGCTCCTACGAGCAGTACTTC. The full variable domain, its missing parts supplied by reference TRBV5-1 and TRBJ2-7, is KAGVTQTPRYLIKTRGQQVTLSCSPISGHRSVSWYQQTPGQGLQFLFEYFSETQRNKGNFPGRFSGRQFSNSRSEMNVSTLELGDSALYLCASRPSGSGSYEQYFGPGTRLTVT.

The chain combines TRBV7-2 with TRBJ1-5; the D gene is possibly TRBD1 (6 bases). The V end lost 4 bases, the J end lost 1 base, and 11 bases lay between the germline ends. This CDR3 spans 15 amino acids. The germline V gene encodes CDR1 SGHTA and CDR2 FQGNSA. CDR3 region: CASSWRGGSNQPQHF. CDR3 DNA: TGTGCCAGCAGCTGGCGGGGGGGCAGCAATCAGCCCCAGCATTTT.